Sequencing of this T cell receptor (beta chain) was carried out in a study of chemoradiotherapy in HPV16-positive cancers. CDR3 length equals 18 residues. Germline assignment: CDR1 SGHTA and CDR2 FQGNSA. After removal of 1 base from V and 7 bases from J, the junction contained 9 bases not matched to a gene. Data came from immunoSEQ multiplex PCR; TCRdb stores just in-frame clones and leaves some out. The data hold 25,000 to 35,000 clones, with about 90% observed a single time. The material sequenced was blood, taken from a patient who underwent chemoradiotherapy. This sequence was found in a human donor with HPV-associated anogenital cancer. The chain is built from TRBV7-2 and TRBJ2-2, with TRBD2 matching over 13 bases. CDR3 amino acids: CASSLDGLAGEIGGELFF. In DNA, the CDR3 is TGTGCCAGCAGCTTAGATGGACTAGCGGGAGAAATTGGCGGGGAGCTGTTTTTT.